The present TCR beta chain was sequenced within a study of identical twins. This CDR3 has 13 residues. Germline V CDR1 and CDR2: SSHAT, FNYEAQ (reference sequence). Study-level points and caveats: The degree of excess twin sharing was weaker in beta out-of-frame sequences. Invariant cells of the MAIT and iNKT types might have partly distorted the zero-insertion analyses.

Template switching added a universal primer site, and cDNA bore unique molecular identifiers. From the 5' RACE reads, TCRdb called clonotypes with MiXCR, one entry per CDR3 protein. This sample has hundreds of thousands of distinct CDR3 sequences, with around 20% found just once. This clonotype has only a few counts. Its matching antigen is unknown. An end of the junction differs from the germline gene, which may be a read error. These sequences were also reported in another study, on T cells expressing NK-cell markers. This second study notes: NKG2C+ dominant clonotype frequencies in six donors were roughly 1.0-7.5% of CD8+ T cells.

Sequencing input: PBMCs. The chain has TRBV7-7 and TRBJ2-3; D not certain. The clonotype comes from a woman between 18 and 29 years old in good health. CDR3 sequence (DNA): TGTGCTAGCAGCTCGTCACGGCAAGATACGCAGTATTTT. This translates into CASSSSRQDTQYF.